This T cell receptor beta chain was observed in a study of T cells in Graves' hyperthyroidism and ophthalmopathy. Study background: Peripheral blood was taken when the disease was first diagnosed, before any treatment began.

Individuals with ophthalmopathy presented a Clinical Activity Score of at least 3, a NOSPECS grade of at least 4 and a duration under 3 months. In making diagnoses, clinical symptoms, serum thyroxine and TRAb, thyroid ultrasound and orbital computed tomography were all used. The PBMCs studied were ones that came from approximately 9.9 ml fresh peripheral blood. Amplification of TCR beta CDR3 regions was performed using RNA transcripts as template. The HTBI primer set drove a first-round RT-PCR of the TCR CDR3. TCRdb redid the calling of the multiplex PCR reads with MiXCR, one entry per CDR3 protein. The profile shows 490,000 or so distinct CDR3 sequences, under 25% of them singletons. Germline CDR1 SGHDT, CDR2 YYEEEE. The length of the CDR3 is 13 residues. V gave up 3 bases and J gave up 6 bases, with 12 bases separating them.

This sequence originates from an older woman with Graves' ophthalmopathy. The rearrangement links TRBV5-6 to TRBJ1-1; the D is unclear. The sample comprised blood. CDR3 coding DNA: TGTGCCAGCAGCTCCTCAAGCTGGGCTGAAGCTTTCTTT. Translation: CASSSSSWAEAFF. The whole variable domain, filled in from reference TRBV5-6 and TRBJ1-1, reads DAGVTQSPTHLIKTRGQQVTLRCSPKSGHDTVSWYQQALGQGPQFIFQYYEEEERQRGNFPDRFSGHQFPNYSSELNVNALLLGDSALYLCASSSSSWAEAFFGQGTRLTVV.